These 26 T cell receptor beta chains were sequenced from one sample in a study of CD8 T cells in ankylosing spondylitis. TCRdb ran MiXCR on the 5' RACE reads and lists one entry per CDR3 protein. Of approximately 350,000 distinct CDR3 sequences listed, 20% are singletons. Material: blood, either unsorted or a sorted T cell fraction (not recorded which). These receptors all come from a male donor with ankylosing spondylitis or in good health (not recorded which).

This clonotype was counted many times. The chain joins TRBV20-1 to TRBJ2-7, with a possible D match to TRBD2 (5 bases). V was clipped by 4 bases and J by 1 base, with 17 bases between them. The length of the CDR3 is 15 residues. CDR1 is DFQATT, CDR2 SNEGSKA, per germline (reference sequence). CDR3 sequence reads: CSATQRGYPSYEQYF. The CDR3 DNA reads TGCAGTGCTACCCAACGGGGATACCCTTCCTACGAGCAGTACTTC.

This clonotype was recorded a few times. The V call is TRBV7-9, the J call TRBJ2-3; weak D call: TRBD2 (6 bases). Per germline, CDR1 SEHNR and CDR2 FQNEAQ (reference sequence). The CDR3 contains 15 residues. V was cut by 5 bases and J by 2 bases, with 14 bases left in between. The CDR3, as DNA: TGTGCCAGCAGCCTCTGGCGGGGATTCACAGATACGCAGTATTTT. This encodes CASSLWRGFTDTQYF.

This chain uses TRBV28 with TRBJ2-3, with TRBD2 identical over 8 bases. With 7 bases clipped from V and 1 base from J, the junction kept 7 bases outside the gene matches. This CDR3 comprises 15 residues. Germline loops: CDR1 MDHEN, CDR2 SYDVKM. In nucleotides, the CDR3 is TGTGCCAGCACCATAGCAGCGGGGGGCACAGATACGCAGTATTTT. Residues: CASTIAAGGTDTQYF.

This clonotype has more than one count but fewer than ten. V gene TRBV3-1 combines with J gene TRBJ2-3; 7 nucleotides agree with TRBD2. The CDR3 is 15 residues long. Germline CDR1 reads LGHDT; CDR2 reads YNNKEL (reference sequence). V gave up 1 base and J gave up 3 bases; unmatched junction bases: 4. The CDR3 sequence: CASSQGEGLTDTQYF. The DNA of the CDR3 is TGTGCCAGCAGCCAAGGGGAGGGCTTAACAGATACGCAGTATTTT.

This clonotype came up a few times. The V gene is TRBV10-3, the J gene TRBJ1-1, with 7 bases that match TRBD1. Unmatched junction bases numbered 4, after V lost 3 bases and J lost 3 bases. Germline CDR1 and CDR2: ENHRY and SYGVKD. CDR3 length: 14 amino acids. The CDR3 region is CAISDRDRHTEAFF. DNA for the CDR3: TGTGCCATCAGTGACCGGGACAGACACACTGAAGCTTTCTTT.

This clonotype was recorded a few times. The rearrangement links TRBV15 to TRBJ1-6; D perhaps matches TRBD1 (5 bases). Germline V gene sequence: CDR1 LNHNV, CDR2 YYDKDF (reference sequence). Trimming removed 5 bases at V and 4 bases at J, with 15 bases between. The CDR3 extends over 16 amino acids. The CDR3 region has the DNA TGTGCCACCAGCGGGGAGGGACTGGGGTATAATTCACCCCTCCACTTT. It translates to CATSGEGLGYNSPLHF.

This clonotype was counted between two and nine times. The chain employs TRBV24-1 and TRBJ2-6; D possibly uses TRBD1 or TRBD2 (5 bases each). This CDR3 region has 17 residues. Trimming removed 9 bases at V and 0 bases at J, with 17 bases between. Germline V gives CDR1 KGHDR, CDR2 SFDVKD. DNA for the CDR3: TGTGCCACCGGAGAGGGGTTGGGCGTCTCTGGGGCCAACGTCCTGACTTTC. It translates to CATGEGLGVSGANVLTF.

V gene TRBV15 combines with J gene TRBJ2-7; D call uncertain. Germline assignment: CDR1 LNHNV and CDR2 YYDKDF (reference sequence). The V end was cut by 5 bases, the J end by 4 bases, with 15 bases between. The length of the CDR3 is 14 residues. CDR3 sequence reads: CATSQDGWGYEQYF. The CDR3, as DNA: TGTGCCACCAGCCAGGACGGATGGGGTTACGAGCAGTACTTC. Based on the CDR3 plus reference TRBV15 and TRBJ2-7, the full variable domain is DAMVIQNPRYQVTQFGKPVTLSCSQTLNHNVMYWYQQKSSQAPKLLFHYYDKDFNNEADTPDNFQSRRPNTSFCFLDIRSPGLGDTAMYLCATSQDGWGYEQYFGPGTRLTVT.

This clonotype has at least ten counts. V usage is TRBV20-1 and J usage is TRBJ2-3; the match to TRBD2 covers 14 bases. The CDR3 sequence is 18 residues long. Germline assignment: CDR1 DFQATT and CDR2 SNEGSKA (reference sequence). V shed 0 bases, J shed 2 bases, and the junction held 7 bases outside the gene matches. The CDR3 spells CSARDPRLAGGTTDTQYF. The CDR3 nucleotides read TGCAGTGCTAGAGATCCAAGACTAGCGGGGGGGACCACAGATACGCAGTATTTT.

There are a few counts of this clonotype. The gene calls are TRBV7-9 and TRBJ2-5, with 7 bases identical to TRBD1. In germline, CDR1 is SEHNR, CDR2 FQNEAQ (reference sequence). V was pared by 4 bases and J by 0 bases, with 5 bases of the junction left unmatched. The CDR3 covers 15 residues. The CDR3 region has the DNA TGTGCCAGCAGCTCGCCCGACAGGGACCAAGAGACCCAGTACTTC. Protein product: CASSSPDRDQETQYF.

This clonotype was found a few times. The chain is built from TRBV12-3 or TRBV12-4 and TRBJ2-1; 11 bases agree with TRBD1. The CDR3 length is 15 residues. Germline trimming cut 5 bases from V and 8 bases from J; bases unmatched to any gene: 8. CDR3 sequence (DNA): TGTGCCAGCAGTCCCAGGGACAGGGGGATCGATGAGCAGTTCTTC. The encoded protein is CASSPRDRGIDEQFF.

This clonotype was counted only a few times. The V gene is TRBV6-5, the J gene TRBJ2-2, with unresolved D. The CDR3 is 16 residues long. Per germline, CDR1 MNHEY and CDR2 SVGAGI. With 2 bases removed from V and 0 bases from J, the gap between germline ends came to 10 bases. The CDR3 coding sequence is TGTGCCAGCAGTTACAGGGATAACACGAACACCGGGGAGCTGTTTTTT. It encodes CASSYRDNTNTGELFF.

The CDR3 nucleotides read TGCGCCAGCAGCCCCGAGGGTCTCTCCTACGAGCAGTACTTC. The encoded protein is CASSPEGLSYEQYF. V is TRBV4-1 and J is TRBJ2-7; perhaps TRBD2 as D (5 bases). The germline V gene encodes CDR1 MGHRA and CDR2 YSYEKL. The CDR3 runs to 14 residues. With 4 bases removed from V and 0 bases from J, the gap between germline ends came to 10 bases.

The chain is built from TRBV5-6 and TRBJ2-2; D perhaps matches TRBD1 (6 bases). The CDR3 has 14 amino acids. The germline V gene encodes CDR1 SGHDT and CDR2 YYEEEE. The germline V and J ends were trimmed by 2 bases and 5 bases, with 10 bases remaining between them. The CDR3 nucleotides are TGTGCCAGCAGCTTCATAGGGGGAACCGGGGAGCTGTTTTTT. It codes for CASSFIGGTGELFF.

V is TRBV28 and J is TRBJ2-7; unclear D gene. The CDR3 has 14 amino acids. Trimming took 6 bases from V and 3 from J, leaving 15 bases between them. The germline V gene has CDR1 MDHEN and CDR2 SYDVKM. The CDR3 region is CASSLQGMGYEQYF. CDR3 bases: TGTGCCAGCAGCCTCCAAGGCATGGGCTACGAGCAGTACTTC.

This clonotype was observed at least ten times. The CDR3 nucleotides are TGTGCCAGCAGTTTGGCGGTCACTAACCTAAAAGAGACCCAGTACTTC. It yields the protein CASSLAVTNLKETQYF. V usage is TRBV27 and J usage is TRBJ2-5, with D unresolved. Trimming stripped 3 bases from V and 3 bases from J, with 17 bases between. The CDR3 has 16 amino acids. Germline V CDR1 and CDR2: MNHEY, SMNVEV (reference sequence).

This clonotype has a count of ten or more. The gene calls are TRBV10-3 and TRBJ2-2, with 11 bases identical to TRBD1. The CDR3 is made up of 17 amino acids. Germline V gene sequence: CDR1 ENHRY, CDR2 SYGVKD. After removal of 4 bases from V and 7 bases from J, the junction contained 11 bases not matched to a gene. The CDR3 loop reads CAISGRTGGEIDGELFF. The CDR3 DNA reads as TGTGCCATCAGTGGCCGGACAGGGGGCGAGATAGACGGGGAGCTGTTTTTT.

There are a few counts of this clonotype. The rearrangement joins TRBV2 to TRBJ2-1, with D possibly TRBD2 on 6 matching bases. CDR1 and CDR2 (germline): SNHLY, FYNNEI. With 8 bases removed from V and 5 bases from J, the gap between germline ends came to 10 bases. The CDR3 length is 12 residues. The CDR3 region is CASGGSHNEQFF. The CDR3 bases are TGTGCCAGCGGGGGGTCGCACAATGAGCAGTTCTTC.

This clonotype was detected only a few times. CDR3 in amino acids: CASSHEEVGGYEQYF. The DNA of the CDR3 is TGCGCCAGCAGCCACGAGGAGGTTGGGGGGTACGAGCAGTACTTC. This rearrangement joins TRBV4-1 to TRBJ2-7; perhaps TRBD2 as D (6 bases). Between the trimmed V and J ends, which lost 3 bases and 4 bases, there was a span of 16 bases. Germline values: CDR1 MGHRA, CDR2 YSYEKL. The CDR3 is 15 residues long.

This clonotype was counted a few times. V gene TRBV20-1 combines with J gene TRBJ2-1; D ambiguous. The CDR3 loop spans 11 amino acids. Germline V gives CDR1 DFQATT, CDR2 SNEGSKA (reference sequence). The V and J ends lost 6 bases and 10 bases respectively, with 13 bases between them. CDR3 in amino acids: CSAIRGSEQFF. DNA of the CDR3: TGCAGTGCCATCAGAGGTAGCGAGCAGTTCTTC.

This clonotype was seen only a few times. This chain connects TRBV20-1 to TRBJ2-3, with D perhaps given as TRBD1 or TRBD2 (5 bases each). Deletions cut 5 bases from V and 1 base from J, with 25 bases between. This CDR3 comprises 18 residues. CDR1 and CDR2 from the germline V gene are DFQATT and SNEGSKA (reference sequence). CDR3 in DNA: TGCAGTGCTCTCACCCCGGGGCTATCGGGCCTCCGCACAGATACGCAGTATTTT. Amino acids: CSALTPGLSGLRTDTQYF.

The chain couples TRBV5-1 to TRBJ2-5; D perhaps matches TRBD1 (5 bases). The V gene's germline CDR1 is SGHRS and CDR2 YFSETQ. This CDR3 has 15 residues. Trimming removed 0 bases from V and 0 bases from J, with 9 bases in between. CDR3 bases: TGCGCCAGCAGCTTGGAAGGGGTGTACCAAGAGACCCAGTACTTC. Translated, it gives CASSLEGVYQETQYF.

The genes are TRBV4-2 and TRBJ2-1; 7 nucleotides match TRBD2. Germline CDR1 reads LGHNA; CDR2 reads YNFKEQ. The CDR3 spans 13 residues. After removal of 5 bases from V and 8 bases from J, the junction contained 6 bases not matched to a gene. CDR3 coding DNA: TGTGCCAGCAGCGTACTGGGGGGGGATGAGCAGTTCTTC. It encodes CASSVLGGDEQFF.

This rearrangement joins TRBV2 to TRBJ1-4, with D possibly being TRBD1 (5 bases). CDR1 is SNHLY and CDR2 is FYNNEI in the germline V gene. This CDR3 contains 16 residues. Trimming left V 2 bases short and J 2 bases short, with 12 bases between. CDR3 in amino acids: CASSENAGDTNEKLFF. Written as DNA, the CDR3 is TGTGCCAGCAGTGAAAACGCGGGGGACACTAATGAAAAACTGTTTTTT.

This chain uses TRBV28 with TRBJ2-4; tentative D call: TRBD2 (6 bases). V gave up 5 bases and J gave up 3 bases, with 11 bases separating them. CDR3 length: 14 residues. CDR1 and CDR2 (germline): MDHEN, SYDVKM. The CDR3 sequence: CASSRGGSKNIQYF. DNA for the CDR3: TGTGCCAGCAGTCGCGGAGGGAGCAAAAACATTCAGTACTTC.

This clonotype was found a few times. V and J are TRBV24-1 and TRBJ2-1; TRBD1 might be the D (5 bases). Trimming pared 7 bases from V and 3 bases from J, leaving 9 bases between. Germline V CDR1 and CDR2: KGHDR, SFDVKD. The CDR3 covers 13 residues. The CDR3 nucleotides read TGTGCCACCAGGGCAGGGAACTACAATGAGCAGTTCTTC. It specifies CATRAGNYNEQFF.